One and the same sample provided the 17 T cell receptor beta chains below, sequenced in a study of human versus mouse CDR3 diversity and MHC coevolution. Data came from immunoSEQ multiplex PCR; TCRdb stores just in-frame clones and leaves some out. The sample records over 60,000 clones, 92% being singletons. What was sequenced was naive CD4+ T cells from blood. The subset: CD45RO-negative CD62L-positive naive CD4 T cells. Source of these receptors: a person aged 25 to 75 in good health.

The chain joins TRBV15 to TRBJ1-2, with D perhaps matching TRBD1 (6 bases). Germline CDR1 reads LNHNV; CDR2 reads YYDKDF (reference sequence). Trimming took off 3 bases at V and 4 bases at J, with 9 bases between the two ends. CDR3 length: 13 residues. The DNA of the CDR3 is TGTGCCACCAGCAGCCGGGACACCTATGGCTACACCTTC. Protein: CATSSRDTYGYTF.

The V gene is TRBV5-1, the J gene TRBJ1-2; a weak D match, TRBD1 (6 bases). CDR1 and CDR2 (germline): SGHRS, YFSETQ. Trimming took off 3 bases at V and 4 bases at J, with 13 bases between the two ends. This CDR3 has 14 residues. The CDR3 coding sequence is TGCGCCAGCAGCTCCCACGACAGGCTCTATGGCTACACCTTC. Translating it yields CASSSHDRLYGYTF.

The chain carries TRBV5-1 and TRBJ1-3; D not certain. V dropped 5 bases and J dropped 2 bases, with 11 bases sitting between them. Germline V gene sequence: CDR1 SGHRS, CDR2 YFSETQ. The CDR3 is 14 amino acids. CDR3 bases: TGCGCCAGCAGTCTTGACAACCCTGGAAACACCATATATTTT. Translation: CASSLDNPGNTIYF.

The gene calls are TRBV9 and TRBJ1-2; TRBD1 matches at 11 bases. V shed 4 bases, J shed 8 bases, and the junction held 7 bases outside the gene matches. This CDR3 has 14 residues. The germline gives CDR1 SGDLS, CDR2 YYNGEE. CDR3 residues: CASSPGQGARGYTF. CDR3 DNA sequence: TGTGCCAGCAGCCCCGGACAGGGGGCGCGAGGCTACACCTTC.

J is TRBJ2-5 and V is TRBV7-3, with 8 bases fitting TRBD1. This CDR3 contains 17 residues. The V and J ends lost 5 bases and 4 bases, in that order; junction bases with no gene match: 15. CDR1 is SGHTA and CDR2 is FQGTGA in the germline V gene. This CDR3 is CASSPGALPRGRETQYF. CDR3 DNA: TGTGCCAGCAGCCCCGGGGCTCTCCCCAGGGGGCGAGAGACCCAGTACTTC.

The rearrangement links TRBV27 to TRBJ1-3, with no clear D. The CDR3 runs to 15 residues. The germline V and J ends were trimmed by 5 bases and 0 bases, with 11 bases remaining between them. Germline values: CDR1 MNHEY, CDR2 SMNVEV (reference sequence). DNA for the CDR3: TGTGCCAGCAGTCCCGCGTTTAACTCTGGAAACACCATATATTTT. Residues: CASSPAFNSGNTIYF.

V and J are TRBV27 and TRBJ2-3; 12 bases align to TRBD2. The trim removed 5 bases at V and 5 bases at J, leaving 5 bases unmatched. CDR3 length: 15 amino acids. Germline values: CDR1 MNHEY, CDR2 SMNVEV (reference sequence). CDR3 sequence reads: CASSPGLAGRDTQYF. The CDR3 coding sequence is TGTGCCAGCAGTCCCGGACTAGCGGGGAGAGATACGCAGTATTTT.

The rearrangement uses TRBV19 and TRBJ2-2; TRBD2 agrees at 11 bases. V shed 9 bases and J 0 bases; nucleotides not matched to a gene: 3. The CDR3 runs to 15 residues. CDR1 LNHDA and CDR2 SQIVND come from the germline V gene (reference sequence). The CDR3 loop is CASQTSGANTGELFF. As DNA, the CDR3 is TGTGCCAGCCAGACTAGCGGGGCGAACACCGGGGAGCTGTTTTTT.

The chain uses TRBV28 and TRBJ1-5; TRBD1 matches at 9 bases. The junction had 8 bases not matched to a gene; V was cut back by 3 bases and J by 2 bases. The CDR3 covers 17 residues. Germline V CDR1 and CDR2: MDHEN, SYDVKM. The CDR3 here is CASSFGDRVQGNQPQHF. CDR3 nucleotide sequence: TGTGCCAGCAGTTTTGGGGACAGGGTTCAAGGCAATCAGCCCCAGCATTTT.

V is TRBV10-1 and J is TRBJ2-7; 7 positions agree with TRBD1. CDR1 and CDR2 (germline): WNHNN, SYGVQD (reference sequence). This CDR3 has 14 residues. J gave up 0 bases and V 5 bases, and 4 bases lay outside the gene matches. CDR3 coding DNA: TGCGCCAGCAGTTCGGGACAGCCCTCCTACGAGCAGTACTTC. This sequence encodes CASSSGQPSYEQYF.

The CDR3: CASSPPLYGYTF. CDR3 bases: TGTGCCAGCAGCCCCCCCCTCTATGGCTACACCTTC. V gene TRBV7-2 combines with J gene TRBJ1-2, with D unclear. Germline loops: CDR1 SGHTA, CDR2 FQGNSA. The V end was cut by 5 bases, the J end by 4 bases, with 8 bases between. The length of the CDR3 is 12 residues.

This chain uses TRBV30 with TRBJ2-2; D ambiguous. This CDR3 has 14 residues. The V gene lost 0 bases and the J gene lost 7 bases, with 12 bases spanning the gap. Looked up from germline, CDR1 is GTSNPN and CDR2 is SVGIG (reference sequence). CDR3 nucleotide sequence: TGTGCCTGGAGTGTACCCATATCGGTCGGGGAGCTGTTTTTT. This codes for CAWSVPISVGELFF.

The chain recombines TRBV5-1 with TRBJ2-3; 7 bases fit TRBD2. CDR1 SGHRS and CDR2 YFSETQ come from the germline V gene. The CDR3 totals 14 residues. Trimming took 5 bases from V and 4 from J; bases not matched to a gene: 7. The CDR3 protein is CASRASGTADTQYF. In DNA, the CDR3 is TGCGCCAGCAGGGCCAGCGGGACCGCAGATACGCAGTATTTT.

The chain links TRBV5-1 to TRBJ2-5, with D possibly matching TRBD1 (6 bases). The CDR3 length is 13 residues. Per the germline V gene, CDR1 is SGHRS and CDR2 is YFSETQ. The V end was cut by 0 bases, the J end by 7 bases, with 10 bases between. The CDR3 region has the DNA TGCGCCAGCAGCTTGGACAGGGCGGGGACCCAGTACTTC. This encodes CASSLDRAGTQYF.

The chain joins TRBV6-1 to TRBJ1-2; D perhaps matches TRBD1 (6 bases). The CDR3 is 15 amino acids. V lost 8 bases, J lost 2 bases, and 18 bases lay in between. Germline CDR1 MNHNS, CDR2 SASEGT. The CDR3 sequence: CASPPSPDSNYGYTF. CDR3 in DNA: TGTGCCAGCCCTCCTAGTCCGGACAGCAACTATGGCTACACCTTC.

The J gene is TRBJ2-5, the V gene TRBV27; 8 bases are a match to TRBD2. The J segment lost 5 bases and the V segment lost 3 bases, leaving 11 bases of the junction unmatched. The CDR3 is 16 residues long. Germline CDR1 MNHEY, CDR2 SMNVEV (reference sequence). The CDR3 sequence: CASSFGGGFSLETQYF. As DNA, the CDR3 is TGTGCCAGCAGTTTCGGCGGGGGGTTTTCTTTGGAGACCCAGTACTTC.

The V call is TRBV28, the J call TRBJ2-7; TRBD1 agrees at 8 bases. The CDR3 totals 15 residues. CDR1 and CDR2 (germline): MDHEN, SYDVKM. J gave up 4 bases and V 7 bases, and 12 bases lay outside the gene matches. CDR3 in amino acids: CASTKAGTGGYEQYF. Written as DNA, the CDR3 is TGTGCCAGCACCAAAGCTGGGACAGGAGGGTACGAGCAGTACTTC.